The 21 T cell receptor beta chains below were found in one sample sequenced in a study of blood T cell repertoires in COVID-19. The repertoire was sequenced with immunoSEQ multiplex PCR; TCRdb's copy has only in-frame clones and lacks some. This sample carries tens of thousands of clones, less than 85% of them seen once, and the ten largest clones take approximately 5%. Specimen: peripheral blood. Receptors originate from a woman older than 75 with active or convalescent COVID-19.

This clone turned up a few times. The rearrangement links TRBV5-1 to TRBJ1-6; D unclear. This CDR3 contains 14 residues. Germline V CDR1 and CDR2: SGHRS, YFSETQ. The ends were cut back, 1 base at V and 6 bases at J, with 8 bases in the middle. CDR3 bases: TGCGCCAGCAGCTTGACGGAGGGTAATTCACCCCTCCACTTT. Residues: CASSLTEGNSPLHF.

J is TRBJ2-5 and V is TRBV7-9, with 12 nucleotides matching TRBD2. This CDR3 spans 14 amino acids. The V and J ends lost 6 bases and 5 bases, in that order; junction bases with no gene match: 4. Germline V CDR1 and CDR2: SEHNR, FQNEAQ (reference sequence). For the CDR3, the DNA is TGTGCCAGCAGACTAGCGGGGGGAGAGGAGACCCAGTACTTC. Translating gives CASRLAGGEETQYF.

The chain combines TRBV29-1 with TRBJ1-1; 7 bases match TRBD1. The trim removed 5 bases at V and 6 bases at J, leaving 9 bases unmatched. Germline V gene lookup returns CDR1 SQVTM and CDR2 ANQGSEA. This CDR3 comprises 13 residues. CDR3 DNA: TGCAGCGTTTCGACAGGGCGAAGGGCTGAAGCTTTCTTT. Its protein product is CSVSTGRRAEAFF.

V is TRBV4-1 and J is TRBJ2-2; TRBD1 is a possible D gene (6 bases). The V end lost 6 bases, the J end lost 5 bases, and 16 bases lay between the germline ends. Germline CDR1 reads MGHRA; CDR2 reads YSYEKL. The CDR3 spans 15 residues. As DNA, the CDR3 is TGCGCCAGCAGTCAGGGGCCGCCGGGAACCGGGGAGCTGTTTTTT. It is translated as CASSQGPPGTGELFF.

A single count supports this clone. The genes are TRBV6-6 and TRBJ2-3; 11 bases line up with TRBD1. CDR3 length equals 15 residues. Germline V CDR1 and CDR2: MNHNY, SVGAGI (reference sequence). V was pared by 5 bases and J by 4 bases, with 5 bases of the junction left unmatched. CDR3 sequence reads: CASSKGTGGADTQYF. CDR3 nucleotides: TGTGCCAGCAGTAAGGGGACAGGGGGGGCAGATACGCAGTATTTT.

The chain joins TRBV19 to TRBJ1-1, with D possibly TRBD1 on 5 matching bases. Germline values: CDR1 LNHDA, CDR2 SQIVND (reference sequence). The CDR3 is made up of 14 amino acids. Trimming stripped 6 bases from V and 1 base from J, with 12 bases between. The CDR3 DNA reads TGTGCCAGTAGAAAGGGGCGAGGGAACACTGAAGCTTTCTTT. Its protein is CASRKGRGNTEAFF.

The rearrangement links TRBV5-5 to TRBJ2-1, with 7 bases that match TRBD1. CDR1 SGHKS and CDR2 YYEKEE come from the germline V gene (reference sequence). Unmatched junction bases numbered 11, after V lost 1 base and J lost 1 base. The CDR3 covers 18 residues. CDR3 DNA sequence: TGTGCCAGCAGCTTGAGAGGGGGCCGGGGACCTTCCTACAATGAGCAGTTCTTC. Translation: CASSLRGGRGPSYNEQFF.

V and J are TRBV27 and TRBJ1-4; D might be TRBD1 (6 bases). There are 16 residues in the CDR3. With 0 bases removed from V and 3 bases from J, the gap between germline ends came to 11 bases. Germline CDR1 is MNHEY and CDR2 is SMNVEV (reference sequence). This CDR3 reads CASSLSYGGPNEKLFF. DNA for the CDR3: TGTGCCAGCAGTTTATCGTACGGGGGGCCTAATGAAAAACTGTTTTTT. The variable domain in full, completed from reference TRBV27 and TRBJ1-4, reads EAQVTQNPRYLITVTGKKLTVTCSQNMNHEYMSWYRQDPGLGLRQIYYSMNVEVTDKGDVPEGYKVSRKEKRNFPLILESPSPNQTSLYFCASSLSYGGPNEKLFFGSGTQLSVL.

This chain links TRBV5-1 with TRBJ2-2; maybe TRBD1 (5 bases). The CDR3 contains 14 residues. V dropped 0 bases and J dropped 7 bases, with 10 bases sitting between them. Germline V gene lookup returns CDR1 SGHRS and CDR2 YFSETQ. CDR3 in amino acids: CASSLEGPFGELFF. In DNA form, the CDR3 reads TGCGCCAGCAGCTTGGAGGGGCCGTTCGGGGAGCTGTTTTTT.

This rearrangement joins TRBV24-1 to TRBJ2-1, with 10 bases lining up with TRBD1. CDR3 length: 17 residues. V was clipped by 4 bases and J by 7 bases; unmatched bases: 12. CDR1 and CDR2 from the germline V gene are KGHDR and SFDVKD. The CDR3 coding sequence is TGTGCCACCAGTGAAGTATCCGGGACAGGGGACAGGAATGAGCAGTTCTTC. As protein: CATSEVSGTGDRNEQFF.

The CDR3 DNA reads as TGTGCCAGCAGCTTGGCCACGGGGGGACCCCTCCACTTT. Amino acid sequence: CASSLATGGPLHF. The rearrangement uses TRBV5-6 and TRBJ1-6; the D gene is possibly TRBD1 (5 bases). The ends were cut back, 0 bases at V and 12 bases at J, with 10 bases in the middle. The V gene's germline CDR1 is SGHDT and CDR2 YYEEEE. The length of the CDR3 is 13 residues.

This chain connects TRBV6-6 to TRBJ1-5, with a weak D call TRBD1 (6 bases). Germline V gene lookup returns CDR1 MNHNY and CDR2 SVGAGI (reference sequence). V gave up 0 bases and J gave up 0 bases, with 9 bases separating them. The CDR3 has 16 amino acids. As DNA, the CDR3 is TGTGCCAGCAGTTACTCAGGGACATCTAGCAATCAGCCCCAGCATTTT. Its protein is CASSYSGTSSNQPQHF.

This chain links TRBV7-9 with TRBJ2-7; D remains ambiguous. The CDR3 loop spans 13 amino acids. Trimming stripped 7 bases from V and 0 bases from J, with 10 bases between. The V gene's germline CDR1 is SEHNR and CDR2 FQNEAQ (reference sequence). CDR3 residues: CASTKISSYEQYF. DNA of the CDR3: TGTGCCAGCACCAAGATTAGCTCCTACGAGCAGTACTTC.

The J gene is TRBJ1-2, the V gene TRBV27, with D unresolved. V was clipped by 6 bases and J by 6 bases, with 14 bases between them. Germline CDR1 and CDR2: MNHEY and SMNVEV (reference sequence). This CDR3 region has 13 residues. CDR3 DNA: TGTGCCAGCAGCCTATCGGGAGTCCATGGCTACACCTTC. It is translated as CASSLSGVHGYTF.

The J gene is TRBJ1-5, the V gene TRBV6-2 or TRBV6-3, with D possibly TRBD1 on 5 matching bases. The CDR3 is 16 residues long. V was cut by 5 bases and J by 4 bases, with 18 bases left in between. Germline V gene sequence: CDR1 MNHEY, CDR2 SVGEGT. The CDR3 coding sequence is TGTGCCAGCAGTAAACTCGGCAGCCAGGGTAATCAGCCCCAGCATTTT. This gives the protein CASSKLGSQGNQPQHF.

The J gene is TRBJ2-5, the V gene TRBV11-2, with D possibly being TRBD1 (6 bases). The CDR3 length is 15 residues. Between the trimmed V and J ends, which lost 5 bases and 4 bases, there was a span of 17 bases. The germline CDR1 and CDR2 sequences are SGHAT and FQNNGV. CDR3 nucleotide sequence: TGTGCCAGCAGCACTGGACCAGGGGCACGAGAGACCCAGTACTTC. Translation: CASSTGPGARETQYF.

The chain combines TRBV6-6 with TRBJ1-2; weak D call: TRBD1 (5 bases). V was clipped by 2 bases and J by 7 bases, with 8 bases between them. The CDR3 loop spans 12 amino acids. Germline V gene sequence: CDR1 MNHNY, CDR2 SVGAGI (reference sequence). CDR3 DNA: TGTGCCAGCAGTTACGGGGGGAGTGGCTACACCTTC. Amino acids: CASSYGGSGYTF.

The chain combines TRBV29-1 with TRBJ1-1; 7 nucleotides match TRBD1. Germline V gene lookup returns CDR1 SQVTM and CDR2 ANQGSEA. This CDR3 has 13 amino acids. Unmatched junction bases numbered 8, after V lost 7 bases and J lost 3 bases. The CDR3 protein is CSGFDRAYTEAFF. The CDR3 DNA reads TGCAGCGGGTTTGACAGGGCCTACACTGAAGCTTTCTTT.

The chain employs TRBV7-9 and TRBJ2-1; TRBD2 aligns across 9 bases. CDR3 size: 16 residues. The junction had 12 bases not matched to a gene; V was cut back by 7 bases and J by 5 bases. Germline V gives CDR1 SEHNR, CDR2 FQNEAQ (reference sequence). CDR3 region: CASTSSWREGNNEQFF. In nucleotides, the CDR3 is TGTGCCAGCACTTCGAGCTGGCGGGAGGGGAACAATGAGCAGTTCTTC.

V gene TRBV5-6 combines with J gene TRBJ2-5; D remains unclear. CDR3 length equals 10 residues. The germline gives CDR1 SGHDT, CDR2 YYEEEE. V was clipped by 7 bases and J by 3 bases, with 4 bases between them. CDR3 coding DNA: TGTGCCAGCGGAGAAGAGACCCAGTACTTC. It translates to CASGEETQYF.

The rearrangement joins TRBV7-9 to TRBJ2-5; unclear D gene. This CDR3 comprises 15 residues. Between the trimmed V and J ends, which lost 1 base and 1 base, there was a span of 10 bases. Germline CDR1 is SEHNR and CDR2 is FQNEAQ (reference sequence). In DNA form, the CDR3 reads TGTGCCAGCAGCTTAGATCTGACTGTCCAAGAGACCCAGTACTTC. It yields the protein CASSLDLTVQETQYF.